The text below deals with one TCR beta chain. No cognate antigen has been identified for it. No base quality information exists; no much larger clone differs at one position. The source of the sample is a study of blood T cell repertoires in COVID-19 (TCRdb year 2020). In terms of the full investigation: The collaborator samples originated in the United States, Italy and Spain and spanned the acute and convalescent phases of COVID-19. The prospective study material was composed of cDNA or gDNA derived from T cells, B-cell-depleted T cells, or PBMCs. Subjects who had been exposed to COVID-19, were actively infected with it, or had recovered from it provided the deeply sampled blood TCRbeta repertoires that made up the dataset. A freely available public database, intended as a resource for researchers studying the immune response to SARS-CoV-2, is where the repertoires were released. Samples were obtained from the ongoing ImmuneRACE study (first 160 participants) and from about 1,300 subjects provided by 6 global collaborators. A de-identified subject ID, COVID-19 status, age in years and sex were almost always included in the sample metadata. HLA class I and class II types, where available, came from metadata supplied by the sample provider rather than from assay-based typing. General findings and caveats noted by the study authors: The quantity of clinical and demographic metadata differed by source and by participant and was supplied without curation.

The immunoSEQ Assay, a bias-controlled multiplex PCR, was used to amplify TCRbeta CDR3 regions from genomic DNA. Per the source publication's procedure: Within the assay, amplification of reference gene primers was used to estimate how many nucleated cells each sample contained. To quantify the absolute abundance of each unique TCRbeta CDR3 rearrangement, sequence reads were collapsed and filtered. Productive Simpson clonality was computed per sample as the square root of Simpson's diversity index over productive rearrangements. TCRdb obtained this table from immuneACCESS and retained in-frame rearrangements with V and J assigned. These tables miss some clones; where compared with another copy, unresolved V genes account for less than half of the shortfall, and the remainder is unexplained. The V and J calls and clone size were taken over from that table, and D and trimming were inferred from the DNA. The sample table shows roughly 260,000 clones, and 86% are seen once. Over 2% of the sample rests with the top ten.

Enrolling through a virtual design, the prospective study's participants ranged in age from roughly 18 to 89 years and lived across 24 United States geographic areas. Cohort assignment in the prospective study relied on participant-reported clinical history from a screening survey and a study questionnaire. Recovered participants in ImmuneRACE Cohort 3 were defined by two consecutive negative NP/OP PCR tests, clearance by a healthcare professional, or resolution of symptoms. Mobile phlebotomists in the prospective study collected whole blood, serum and a nasopharyngeal or oropharyngeal swab from every participant. Additional blood draws and questionnaires over an approximately 2-month period could optionally be provided by prospective study participants. Blood samples from the prospective study were shipped frozen or at room temperature prior to DNA extraction. Taken from cysteine to phenylalanine, the CDR3 has 15 residues. Solely the CDR3 DNA is kept, with 45 bases framed from the first base. V is pared back by 5 bases and J by 8 bases, with 21 bases lying between the germline termini. Looking up the germline V gene yields CDR1 SGHTA and CDR2 FQGNSA.

This clonotype originated in a woman between 18 and 29 years old who had recovered from COVID-19. The rearrangement combines TRBV7-2 with TRBJ1-2; TRBD1 is perhaps the D gene, given 5 matching bases. Input material: PBMCs or T cells enriched from blood (not recorded which). The nucleotides read TGTGCCAGCAGCGCTGATTCTGCGGGGGGTTGGGGCTACACCTTC. Its protein reads: CASSADSAGGWGYTF.